Below are 27 T cell receptor beta chains sequenced from a single sample in a study of blood T cell repertoires in COVID-19. The protocol was immunoSEQ multiplex PCR, while the TCRdb copy is restricted to in-frame clones and leaves out a portion. The sample has 62,000 or so clones, 80% to 90% seen once. Sequencing used peripheral blood. These TCRs come from a man between 50 and 59 years old with active COVID-19.

The J gene is TRBJ2-1, the V gene TRBV27; no definite D call. V was clipped by 3 bases and J by 2 bases, with 5 bases between them. The CDR3 totals 13 residues. Per the germline V gene, CDR1 is MNHEY and CDR2 is SMNVEV (reference sequence). The CDR3 region has the DNA TGTGCCAGCAGTTTTTCCACCTACAATGAGCAGTTCTTC. It codes for CASSFSTYNEQFF.

The CDR3 sequence is CASSGGQGAFQPQHF. The CDR3 nucleotides are TGTGCCAGCTCAGGGGGACAGGGGGCCTTCCAGCCCCAGCATTTT. The chain joins TRBV18 to TRBJ1-5; TRBD1 matches at 12 bases. The germline V gene has CDR1 KGHSH and CDR2 LQKENI. After removal of 5 bases from V and 7 bases from J, the junction contained 6 bases not matched to a gene. The CDR3 covers 15 residues.

This clone showed up just once. The rearrangement uses TRBV3-1 (or the pseudogene TRBV3-2) and TRBJ1-6; D ambiguous. The CDR3 has 16 residues. V was shortened by 6 bases and J by 1 base, with 13 bases between the two germline ends. CDR1 and CDR2 (germline): LGHDT, YNNKEL (reference sequence). CDR3 amino acids: CASSLAATSYNSPLHF. As DNA, the CDR3 is TGTGCCAGCAGTTTAGCGGCAACATCCTATAATTCACCCCTCCACTTT.

This chain links TRBV10-1 with TRBJ2-3, with D perhaps TRBD1 (8 bases). This CDR3 region has 15 residues. V was shortened by 2 bases and J by 3 bases, with 12 bases between the two germline ends. Germline assignment: CDR1 WNHNN and CDR2 SYGVQD (reference sequence). The CDR3 loop reads CASSESGTGTDTQYF. CDR3 DNA: TGCGCCAGCAGTGAGAGCGGGACAGGAACAGATACGCAGTATTTT.

The chain's CDR3 is CASSLRTGAGELFF. CDR3 nucleotide sequence: TGTGCCAGCAGTCTACGGACAGGGGCCGGGGAGCTGTTTTTT. The chain employs TRBV27 and TRBJ2-2; 9 nucleotides align to TRBD1. Per germline, CDR1 MNHEY and CDR2 SMNVEV (reference sequence). V shed 5 bases, J shed 6 bases, and the junction held 4 bases outside the gene matches. CDR3 length equals 14 residues.

The genes are TRBV11-3 and TRBJ2-5; 9 bases line up with TRBD2. This CDR3 region has 15 residues. The V and J ends lost 0 bases and 3 bases, in that order; junction bases with no gene match: 2. The germline V gene encodes CDR1 SGHNT and CDR2 YENEEA. The DNA for the CDR3 is TGTGCCAGCAGCTTAGATGGCGGGGGGGAAGAGACCCAGTACTTC. It yields the protein CASSLDGGGEETQYF.

The chain uses TRBV27 and TRBJ1-4; no reliable D call. In germline, CDR1 is MNHEY, CDR2 SMNVEV (reference sequence). V was cut by 7 bases and J by 8 bases, with 23 bases left in between. The CDR3 contains 16 residues. DNA for the CDR3: TGTGCCAGCACACTAGGTGCTTCGGGTGGAATCGAAAAACTGTTTTTT. Translating it yields CASTLGASGGIEKLFF.

V and J are TRBV11-2 and TRBJ2-1; 10 nucleotides line up with TRBD2. The CDR3 is 18 amino acids. The V and J ends lost 1 base and 3 bases, in that order; junction bases with no gene match: 9. CDR1 is SGHAT and CDR2 is FQNNGV in the germline V gene. The DNA of the CDR3 is TGTGCCAGCAGCTTAGGTCTAAGCGGGGGGGGTGTCTACAATGAGCAGTTCTTC. Its protein is CASSLGLSGGGVYNEQFF.

The genes are TRBV5-6 and TRBJ2-1; 10 positions match TRBD2. The CDR3 loop spans 18 amino acids. With V trimmed by 0 bases and J by 0 bases, 6 bases remained unmatched. Germline V gene sequence: CDR1 SGHDT, CDR2 YYEEEE. The CDR3 bases are TGTGCCAGCAGCTTGGTTAGCGGGGGGCTCAGCTCCTACAATGAGCAGTTCTTC. Amino acids: CASSLVSGGLSSYNEQFF.

With regard to this clone: At one end the junction does not follow the germline gene, possibly because of a read error. The same CDR3 arises from other DNA sequences in this sample as well. V and J are TRBV3-1 (or the pseudogene TRBV3-2) and TRBJ1-2; TRBD1 aligns across 7 bases. The CDR3 consists of 15 residues. Germline CDR1 and CDR2: LGHDT and YNNKEL (reference sequence). This CDR3 is CASSQGGSANYGYTF. The CDR3 DNA follows: TGCGCCAGCAGCCAGGGGGGGTCCGCTAACTATGGCTACACCTTC.

V and J are TRBV4-1 and TRBJ2-1; 9 bases line up with TRBD2. V lost 4 bases, J lost 2 bases, and 6 bases stayed unmatched. Germline V gene lookup returns CDR1 MGHRA and CDR2 YSYEKL. This CDR3 spans 16 amino acids. CDR3 loop: CASSPRLAVTYNEQFF. The CDR3 DNA reads as TGCGCCAGCAGCCCTCGACTAGCGGTTACCTACAATGAGCAGTTCTTC.

The rearrangement joins TRBV24-1 to TRBJ2-7; 8 nucleotides agree with TRBD2. There are 16 residues in the CDR3. With V trimmed by 7 bases and J by 4 bases, 14 bases remained unmatched. CDR1 KGHDR and CDR2 SFDVKD come from the germline V gene. The CDR3 DNA reads TGTGCCACCAGAGTCGTTGGCGGCGGGGGGTATTACGAGCAGTACTTC. It specifies CATRVVGGGGYYEQYF.

This chain connects TRBV5-6 to TRBJ1-5; unclear D gene. The CDR3 runs 12 residues. V was clipped by 2 bases and J by 6 bases, with 6 bases between them. Germline CDR1 is SGHDT and CDR2 is YYEEEE. CDR3 nucleotide sequence: TGTGCCAGCAGCTTAGGGAGTCAGCCCCAGCATTTT. Translating gives CASSLGSQPQHF.

J is TRBJ1-4 and V is TRBV30, with unresolved D. The CDR3 runs to 14 residues. The germline V and J ends were trimmed by 0 bases and 5 bases, with 10 bases remaining between them. Germline CDR1 GTSNPN, CDR2 SVGIG (reference sequence). Here the CDR3 DNA reads TGTGCCTGGAGTGTATTTATGGAGAATGAAAAACTGTTTTTT. It encodes CAWSVFMENEKLFF.

The chain links TRBV12-3 or TRBV12-4 to TRBJ2-3; D is unclear. Trimming stripped 4 bases from V and 1 base from J, with 3 bases between. This CDR3 spans 12 amino acids. The CDR3 sequence: CASSSGTDTQYF. As DNA, the CDR3 is TGTGCCAGCAGTTCGGGCACAGATACGCAGTATTTT.

The chain links TRBV19 to TRBJ1-1, with D possibly being TRBD1 (5 bases). The V end was cut by 3 bases, the J end by 7 bases, with 9 bases between. The CDR3 loop spans 12 amino acids. Germline lookup yields CDR1 LNHDA and CDR2 SQIVND (reference sequence). The DNA for the CDR3 is TGTGCCAGTAGTATGGGGGGACTTGAAGCTTTCTTT. Protein product: CASSMGGLEAFF.

The J gene is TRBJ2-3, the V gene TRBV2; tentatively, D is TRBD2 (5 bases). This CDR3 spans 16 amino acids. Germline lookup yields CDR1 SNHLY and CDR2 FYNNEI. Trimming pared 6 bases from V and 10 bases from J, leaving 26 bases between. CDR3 coding DNA: TGTGCCAGCAGCCTTACCCCTAGCCGCTGGGTTGATGCGCAGTATTTT. This encodes CASSLTPSRWVDAQYF. Complete variable domain (other parts from reference TRBV2 and TRBJ2-3): EPEVTQTPSHQVTQMGQEVILRCVPISNHLYFYWYRQILGQKVEFLVSFYNNEISEKSEIFDDQFSVERPDGSNFTLKIRSTKLEDSAMYFCASSLTPSRWVDAQYFGPGTRLTVL.

The chain employs TRBV5-1 and TRBJ2-1; D perhaps matches TRBD1 (6 bases). Between the trimmed V and J ends, which lost 5 bases and 10 bases, there was a span of 16 bases. In germline, CDR1 is SGHRS, CDR2 YFSETQ. The CDR3 has 13 residues. CDR3 coding DNA: TGCGCCAGCAGGGGTGGCAGGGGCGAAGAGCAGTTCTTC. Protein: CASRGGRGEEQFF.

This clone was detected only once. CDR3 sequence (DNA): TGTGCCAGCAGCGAAGGACTAGCGGGGGTCTCTGGGGCCAACGTCCTGACTTTC. As protein: CASSEGLAGVSGANVLTF. The chain couples TRBV9 to TRBJ2-6; 13 bases are a match to TRBD2. The CDR3 is 18 amino acids. CDR1 and CDR2 (germline): SGDLS, YYNGEE. Trimming removed 3 bases from V and 0 bases from J; junction bases left unmatched: 3.

The V gene is TRBV7-3, the J gene TRBJ2-5; a weak D match, TRBD2 (6 bases). Germline assignment: CDR1 SGHTA and CDR2 FQGTGA. The CDR3 loop spans 16 amino acids. Trimming took 1 base from V and 5 from J, leaving 17 bases between them. The CDR3 loop reads CASSLIGGTLSETQYF. CDR3 in DNA: TGTGCCAGCAGCTTAATTGGGGGGACCTTAAGCGAGACCCAGTACTTC.

The chain carries TRBV7-2 and TRBJ2-1, with D possibly being TRBD1 (5 bases). Germline CDR1 reads SGHTA; CDR2 reads FQGNSA. The CDR3 has 15 residues. Trimming took 2 bases from V and 5 from J, leaving 13 bases between them. The CDR3 bases are TGTGCCAGCAGCTTAAGGGGTAGCCGAAACAATGAGCAGTTCTTC. The encoded protein is CASSLRGSRNNEQFF.

V gene TRBV2 combines with J gene TRBJ2-7, with 10 bases that match TRBD1. V gave up 7 bases and J gave up 2 bases; unmatched junction bases: 2. CDR3 length: 13 amino acids. Germline lookup yields CDR1 SNHLY and CDR2 FYNNEI. The CDR3 sequence is CASIGTGAYEQYF. The CDR3 coding sequence is TGTGCCAGCATTGGGACAGGGGCCTACGAGCAGTACTTC. The full variable domain, completed using reference TRBV2 and TRBJ2-7, is EPEVTQTPSHQVTQMGQEVILRCVPISNHLYFYWYRQILGQKVEFLVSFYNNEISEKSEIFDDQFSVERPDGSNFTLKIRSTKLEDSAMYFCASIGTGAYEQYFGPGTRLTVT.

In this sample, this clone turned up a few times. The chain recombines TRBV9 with TRBJ2-3, with D uncertain. CDR1 and CDR2 (germline): SGDLS, YYNGEE. The ends were cut back, 0 bases at V and 4 bases at J, with 6 bases in the middle. CDR3 length: 13 amino acids. The CDR3 DNA follows: TGTGCCAGCAGCGTAGAGAGTCCAGATACGCAGTATTTT. Amino acid sequence: CASSVESPDTQYF.

A few counts support this clone. Mismatch with germline at one junction end may stem from a read error. J is TRBJ2-2 and V is TRBV6-2 or TRBV6-3; D remains ambiguous. Germline CDR1 reads MNHEY; CDR2 reads SVGEGT. The CDR3 has 12 residues. As DNA, the CDR3 is TGTGCCAGCAGTTCCAACAACGGGGAGCTGTTTTTT. This translates into CASSSNNGELFF.

V usage is TRBV4-3 and J usage is TRBJ2-7; maybe TRBD1 (6 bases). Germline CDR1 LGHNA, CDR2 YSLEER. This CDR3 spans 15 amino acids. The V gene lost 1 base and the J gene lost 2 bases, with 12 bases spanning the gap. The CDR3 coding sequence is TGCGCCAGCAGCCAAGCCCTGGGGGCAGCCTACGAGCAGTACTTC. Its translation: CASSQALGAAYEQYF.

The chain carries TRBV15 and TRBJ1-1, with a weak D call TRBD1 (5 bases). Germline V CDR1 and CDR2: LNHNV, YYDKDF (reference sequence). The V end lost 0 bases, the J end lost 8 bases, and 13 bases lay between the germline ends. CDR3 length: 14 amino acids. CDR3: CATSREKGVAEAFF. In DNA form, the CDR3 reads TGTGCCACCAGCAGAGAGAAAGGGGTTGCGGAAGCTTTCTTT.

This chain connects TRBV18 to TRBJ1-1; the D gene is possibly TRBD1 (5 bases). V dropped 2 bases and J dropped 0 bases, with 19 bases sitting between them. The CDR3 covers 18 residues. Germline CDR1 and CDR2: KGHSH and LQKENI. The CDR3 loop is CASSPRAGLAPMNTEAFF. The CDR3 coding sequence is TGTGCCAGCTCACCAAGGGCGGGACTGGCCCCCATGAACACTGAAGCTTTCTTT.